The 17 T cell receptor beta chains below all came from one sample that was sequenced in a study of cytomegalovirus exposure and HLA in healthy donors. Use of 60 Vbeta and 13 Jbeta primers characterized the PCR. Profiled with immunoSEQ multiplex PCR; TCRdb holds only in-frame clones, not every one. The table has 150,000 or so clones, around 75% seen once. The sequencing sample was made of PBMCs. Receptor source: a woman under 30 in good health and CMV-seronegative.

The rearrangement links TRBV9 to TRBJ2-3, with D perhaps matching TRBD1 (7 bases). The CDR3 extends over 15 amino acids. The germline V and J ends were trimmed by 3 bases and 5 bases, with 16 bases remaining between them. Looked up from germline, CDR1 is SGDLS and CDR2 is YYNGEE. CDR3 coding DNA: TGTGCCAGCAGCGACCAGGGGGGCCGGGGAGATACGCAGTATTTT. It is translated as CASSDQGGRGDTQYF.

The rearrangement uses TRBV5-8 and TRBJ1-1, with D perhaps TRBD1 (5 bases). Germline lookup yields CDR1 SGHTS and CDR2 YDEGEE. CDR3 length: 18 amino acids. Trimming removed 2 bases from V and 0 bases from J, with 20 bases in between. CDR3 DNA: TGTGCCAGCAGCTTCGGCGGGGGTGGCGACATCATGAACACTGAAGCTTTCTTT. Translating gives CASSFGGGGDIMNTEAFF.

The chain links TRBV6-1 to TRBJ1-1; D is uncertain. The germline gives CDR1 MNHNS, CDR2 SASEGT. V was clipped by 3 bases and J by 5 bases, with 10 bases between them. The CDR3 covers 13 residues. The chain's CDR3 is CASSDGVGTEAFF. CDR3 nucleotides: TGTGCCAGCAGTGACGGGGTCGGGACTGAAGCTTTCTTT.

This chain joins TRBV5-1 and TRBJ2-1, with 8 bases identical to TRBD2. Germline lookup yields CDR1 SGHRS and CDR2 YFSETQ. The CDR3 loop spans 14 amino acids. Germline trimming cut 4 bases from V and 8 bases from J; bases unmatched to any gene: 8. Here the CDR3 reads CASSLREGPDEQFF. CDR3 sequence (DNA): TGCGCCAGCAGCCTCCGGGAGGGCCCCGATGAGCAGTTCTTC.

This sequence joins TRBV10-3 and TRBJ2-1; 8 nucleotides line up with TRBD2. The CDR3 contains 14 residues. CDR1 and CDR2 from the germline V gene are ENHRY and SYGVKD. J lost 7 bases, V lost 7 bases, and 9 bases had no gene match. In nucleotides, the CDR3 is TGTGCCATCAAACCGGGACTAGGACGGAATGAGCAGTTCTTC. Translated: CAIKPGLGRNEQFF.

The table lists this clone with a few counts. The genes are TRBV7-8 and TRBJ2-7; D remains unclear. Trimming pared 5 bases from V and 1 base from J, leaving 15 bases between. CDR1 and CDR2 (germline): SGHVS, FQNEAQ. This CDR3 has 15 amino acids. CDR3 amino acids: CASSLQVVESYEQYF. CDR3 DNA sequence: TGTGCCAGCAGCCTCCAGGTCGTCGAATCCTACGAGCAGTACTTC.

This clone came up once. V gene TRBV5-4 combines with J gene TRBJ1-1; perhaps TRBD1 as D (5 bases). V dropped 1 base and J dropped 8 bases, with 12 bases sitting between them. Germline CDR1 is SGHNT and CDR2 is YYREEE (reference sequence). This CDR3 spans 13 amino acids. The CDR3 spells CASSLFQAGEAFF. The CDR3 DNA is TGTGCCAGCAGCTTGTTTCAGGCAGGGGAAGCTTTCTTT.

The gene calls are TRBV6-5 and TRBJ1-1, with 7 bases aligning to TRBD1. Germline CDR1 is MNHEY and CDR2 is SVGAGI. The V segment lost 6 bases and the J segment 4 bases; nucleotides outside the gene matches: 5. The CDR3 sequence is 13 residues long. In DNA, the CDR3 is TGTGCCAGCAGCTCCGACAGGGCCACTGAAGCTTTCTTT. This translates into CASSSDRATEAFF.

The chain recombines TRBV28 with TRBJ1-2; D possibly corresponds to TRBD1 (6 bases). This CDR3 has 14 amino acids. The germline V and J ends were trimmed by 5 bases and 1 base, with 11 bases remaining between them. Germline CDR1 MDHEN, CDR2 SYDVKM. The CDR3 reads CASSPGQFNYGYTF. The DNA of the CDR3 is TGTGCCAGCAGTCCCGGACAGTTTAACTATGGCTACACCTTC.

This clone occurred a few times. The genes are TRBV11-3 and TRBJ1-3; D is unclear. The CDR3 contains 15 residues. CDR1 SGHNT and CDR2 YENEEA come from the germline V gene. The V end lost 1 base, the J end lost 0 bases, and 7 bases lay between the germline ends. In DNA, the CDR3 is TGTGCCAGCAGCTTAGGAACGAGCTCTGGAAACACCATATATTTT. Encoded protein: CASSLGTSSGNTIYF.

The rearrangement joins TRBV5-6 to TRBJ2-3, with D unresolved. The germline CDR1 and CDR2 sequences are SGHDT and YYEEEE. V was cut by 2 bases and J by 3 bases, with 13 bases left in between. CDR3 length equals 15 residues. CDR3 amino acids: CASSFRSLSTDTQYF. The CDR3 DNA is TGTGCCAGCAGCTTCAGGTCTCTCTCGACAGATACGCAGTATTTT.

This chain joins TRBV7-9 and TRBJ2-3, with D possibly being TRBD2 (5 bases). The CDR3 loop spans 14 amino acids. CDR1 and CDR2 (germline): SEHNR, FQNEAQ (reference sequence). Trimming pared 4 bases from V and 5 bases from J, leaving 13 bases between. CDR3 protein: CASSSLSGRDTQYF. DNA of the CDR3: TGTGCCAGCAGCTCATTGAGCGGACGAGATACGCAGTATTTT.

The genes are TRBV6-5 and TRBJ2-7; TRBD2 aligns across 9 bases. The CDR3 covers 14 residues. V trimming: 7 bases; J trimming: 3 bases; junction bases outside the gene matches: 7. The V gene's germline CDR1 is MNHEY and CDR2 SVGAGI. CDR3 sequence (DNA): TGTGCCAGCACCGGAGCGGGGGGCCGCTACGAGCAGTACTTC. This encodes CASTGAGGRYEQYF.

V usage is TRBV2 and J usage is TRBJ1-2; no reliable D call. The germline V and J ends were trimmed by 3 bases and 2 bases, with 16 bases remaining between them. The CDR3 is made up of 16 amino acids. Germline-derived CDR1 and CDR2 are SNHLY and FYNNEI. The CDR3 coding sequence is TGTGCCAGCAGTGAGGACGGGGTTCTGATCAACTATGGCTACACCTTC. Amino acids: CASSEDGVLINYGYTF.

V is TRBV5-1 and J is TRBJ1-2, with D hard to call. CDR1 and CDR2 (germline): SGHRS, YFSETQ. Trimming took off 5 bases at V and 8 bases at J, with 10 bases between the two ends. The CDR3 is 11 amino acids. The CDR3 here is CASRNDGGYTF. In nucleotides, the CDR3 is TGCGCCAGCAGAAACGACGGGGGCTACACCTTC.

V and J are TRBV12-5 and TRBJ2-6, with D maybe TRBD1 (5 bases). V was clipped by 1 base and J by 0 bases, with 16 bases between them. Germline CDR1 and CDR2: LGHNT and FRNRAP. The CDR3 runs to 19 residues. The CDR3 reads CASGLGRTPVSSGANVLTF. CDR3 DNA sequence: TGTGCTAGTGGTTTGGGTCGGACACCCGTCAGCTCTGGGGCCAACGTCCTGACTTTC.

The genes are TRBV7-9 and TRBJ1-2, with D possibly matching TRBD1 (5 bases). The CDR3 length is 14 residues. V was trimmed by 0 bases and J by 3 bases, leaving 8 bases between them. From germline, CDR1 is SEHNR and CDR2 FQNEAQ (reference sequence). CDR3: CASSLARAYYGYTF. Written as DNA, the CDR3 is TGTGCCAGCAGCTTAGCCAGGGCCTACTATGGCTACACCTTC.